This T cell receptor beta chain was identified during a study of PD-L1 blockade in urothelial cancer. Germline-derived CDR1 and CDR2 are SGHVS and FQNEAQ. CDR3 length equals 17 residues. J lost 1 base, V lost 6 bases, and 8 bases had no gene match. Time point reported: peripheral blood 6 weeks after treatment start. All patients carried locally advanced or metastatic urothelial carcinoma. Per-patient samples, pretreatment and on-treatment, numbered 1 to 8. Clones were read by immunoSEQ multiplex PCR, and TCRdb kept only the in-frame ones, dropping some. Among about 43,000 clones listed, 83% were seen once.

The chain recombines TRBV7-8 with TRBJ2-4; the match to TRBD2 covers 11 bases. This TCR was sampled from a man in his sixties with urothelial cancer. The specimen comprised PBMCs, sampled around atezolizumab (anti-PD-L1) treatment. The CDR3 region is CASRELRTSGAKNIQYF. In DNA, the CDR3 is TGTGCCAGCAGGGAACTGAGGACTAGCGGGGCCAAAAACATTCAGTACTTC.